Reported below is one T cell receptor (beta chain). Its matching antigen is unknown. The data were taken from a study of blood T cells in healthy people across ages. In the study overall: Every two T cells gave about one barcoded beta molecule via template switching. Whole-study results and caveats: Diversity was higher, and naive CD4+ cells more numerous, in long-lived donors than in aged donors.

A J-beta primer mix and a sample-barcoded 5' primer were used in a second PCR of roughly 7 to 12 cycles. MiXCR was run by TCRdb on the 5' RACE reads, yielding one entry per CDR3 protein. The table lists about 940,000 distinct CDR3 sequences, 40% to 60% of them singletons. Germline CDR1 and CDR2: MDHEN and SYDVKM. V gave up 9 bases and J gave up 5 bases; unmatched junction bases: 9. The CDR3 is made up of 13 amino acids. The chain joins TRBV28 to TRBJ2-7; 8 bases match TRBD1. Sequenced material: blood. This receptor was obtained from a man aged 25-45 years in good health. CDR3 sequence: CASRTGYGHEQYF. The CDR3 bases are TGTGCCAGTAGGACAGGGTACGGCCACGAGCAGTACTTC.